This note documents a single TCR beta chain sequence. Each of the donors was a healthy adult who was HIV-negative and had not had a recent acute infection or vaccination. Every one of the donors was a Caucasian adult that lived in Nashville, Tennessee. It was at deep level that the assay was run. The unsorted PBMC sample used ten immunoSEQ deep assay plates. Generated by immunoSEQ multiplex PCR, the TCRdb table keeps only in-frame clones and is missing some. The sample comprises about 480,000 clones, around 74% of which are singletons, and 10% to 15% rests with the top ten. The data were taken from a study of shared clonotypes between healthy human individuals. Sequencing was carried out using PBMCs. The sequence derives from a woman in her thirties or forties in good health. Some clones in this sample may be carry-over from other donors' samples.

The CDR3 is CASSGGLAGGSYEQYF. The CDR3 coding sequence is TGTGCCAGCAGCGGGGGACTAGCGGGAGGGTCCTACGAGCAGTACTTC. This chain links TRBV9 with TRBJ2-7; 16 nucleotides agree with TRBD2. Germline CDR1 is SGDLS and CDR2 is YYNGEE. V trimming: 3 bases; J trimming: 1 base; junction bases outside the gene matches: 1. This CDR3 has 16 amino acids. Variable domain in full (rest from reference TRBV9 and TRBJ2-7): DSGVTQTPKHLITATGQRVTLRCSPRSGDLSVYWYQQSLDQGLQFLIQYYNGEERAKGNILERFSAQQFPDLHSELNLSSLELGDSALYFCASSGGLAGGSYEQYFGPGTRLTVT.